These 25 T cell receptor beta chains came from one sample sequenced in a study of PD-1 blockade in classical Hodgkin lymphoma. Measured with immunoSEQ multiplex PCR; TCRdb has only the in-frame clones, and not every one. The sample contains tens of thousands of clones, 71% of which appear only once. There was relapse after autologous stem cell transplantation in every patient, and there was variation in brentuximab vedotin exposure. Sequences were derived from peripheral blood mononuclear cells (PBMCs), sampled at baseline. These receptors were taken from a human donor with classical Hodgkin lymphoma.

The chain has TRBV6-5 and TRBJ2-3, with D unresolved. The CDR3 loop spans 15 amino acids. Germline V gene sequence: CDR1 MNHEY, CDR2 SVGAGI. V dropped 8 bases and J dropped 0 bases, with 15 bases sitting between them. The CDR3: CASLPQRASTDTQYF. The CDR3 region has the DNA TGTGCCAGCCTACCTCAGCGTGCTAGCACAGATACGCAGTATTTT.

The genes are TRBV7-2 and TRBJ2-2; possible D gene TRBD2, 7 bases. The CDR3 consists of 16 residues. Trimming pared 1 base from V and 2 bases from J, leaving 11 bases between. The germline gives CDR1 SGHTA, CDR2 FQGNSA. The CDR3 protein is CASSLVAGANTGELFF. The DNA for the CDR3 is TGTGCCAGCAGCTTAGTGGCGGGGGCCAACACCGGGGAGCTGTTTTTT.

The V call is TRBV7-2, the J call TRBJ1-2; the D gene is possibly TRBD1 (5 bases). The V and J ends lost 4 bases and 7 bases respectively, with 13 bases between them. Germline loops: CDR1 SGHTA, CDR2 FQGNSA. There are 13 residues in the CDR3. CDR3 amino acids: CASSWDGESGYTF. CDR3 coding DNA: TGTGCCAGCAGCTGGGACGGGGAGAGTGGCTACACCTTC. Combining the CDR3 with reference TRBV7-2 and TRBJ1-2 gives the whole variable domain GAGVSQSPSNKVTEKGKDVELRCDPISGHTALYWYRQSLGQGLEFLIYFQGNSAPDKSGLPSDRFSAERTGGSVSTLTIQRTQQEDSAVYLCASSWDGESGYTFGSGTRLTVV.

A few counts support this clone. This chain uses TRBV7-8 with TRBJ1-4; 10 nucleotides line up with TRBD1. CDR3 length equals 18 residues. With V trimmed by 0 bases and J by 8 bases, 12 bases remained unmatched. Per the germline V gene, CDR1 is SGHVS and CDR2 is FQNEAQ. The CDR3 DNA sequence: TGTGCCAGCAGCTTAGCCACCTTCCCAGACAGGGGGCGAGAAAAACTGTTTTTT. This translates into CASSLATFPDRGREKLFF.

The V and J genes are TRBV28 and TRBJ2-3, with a tentative D call TRBD2 (7 bases). The V and J ends lost 7 bases and 0 bases respectively, with 17 bases between them. This CDR3 spans 16 amino acids. CDR1 is MDHEN and CDR2 is SYDVKM in the germline V gene. The CDR3 region has the DNA TGTGCCAGCACACGGGGGGCCTCTCATAGCACAGATACGCAGTATTTT. Translating it yields CASTRGASHSTDTQYF.

The chain has TRBV6-6 and TRBJ2-7; TRBD1 is a possible D gene (6 bases). V was clipped by 5 bases and J by 3 bases, with 8 bases between them. Germline CDR1 MNHNY, CDR2 SVGAGI (reference sequence). The CDR3 sequence is 12 residues long. The CDR3 here is CASSTGYYEQYV. The CDR3 nucleotides read TGTGCCAGCAGTACAGGGTACTACGAGCAGTACGTC.

This sequence joins TRBV6-5 and TRBJ1-5; the D is unclear. V lost 0 bases, J lost 5 bases, and 5 bases lay in between. The germline V gene encodes CDR1 MNHEY and CDR2 SVGAGI. The CDR3 length is 13 residues. CDR3 region: CASSYSRDQPQHF. Here the CDR3 DNA reads TGTGCCAGCAGTTACTCGAGGGATCAGCCCCAGCATTTT.

V usage is TRBV6-1 and J usage is TRBJ2-7; no clear D. Germline CDR1 is MNHNS and CDR2 is SASEGT. CDR3 length: 14 amino acids. V gave up 1 base and J gave up 2 bases, with 9 bases separating them. CDR3 sequence reads: CASSEVTVTYEQYF. In DNA, the CDR3 is TGTGCCAGCAGTGAAGTAACGGTGACCTACGAGCAGTACTTC.

The chain combines TRBV5-4 with TRBJ2-5; 7 bases map to TRBD2. Germline lookup yields CDR1 SGHNT and CDR2 YYREEE (reference sequence). The CDR3 length is 15 residues. J was trimmed by 1 base and V by 1 base; bases with no gene match: 4. CDR3 protein: CASSLNGGIQETQYF. The CDR3 nucleotides are TGTGCCAGCAGCTTGAACGGGGGGATCCAAGAGACCCAGTACTTC.

This chain uses TRBV6-6 with TRBJ2-2; D may be TRBD2 (5 bases). Trimming left V 4 bases short and J 4 bases short, with 7 bases between. Looked up from germline, CDR1 is MNHNY and CDR2 is SVGAGI (reference sequence). The CDR3 sequence is 13 residues long. The CDR3 protein is CASSSRVTGELFF. CDR3 sequence (DNA): TGTGCCAGCAGTTCGCGGGTCACCGGGGAGCTGTTTTTT.

The chain is built from TRBV5-1 and TRBJ1-4; 8 bases agree with TRBD1. Germline trimming cut 2 bases from V and 5 bases from J; bases unmatched to any gene: 2. The CDR3 totals 14 residues. Germline assignment: CDR1 SGHRS and CDR2 YFSETQ. The CDR3 spells CASSLRTGNEKLFF. As DNA, the CDR3 is TGCGCCAGCAGCTTACGGACAGGGAATGAAAAACTGTTTTTT.

This chain links TRBV28 with TRBJ2-5; a weak D match, TRBD1 (7 bases). The germline CDR1 and CDR2 sequences are MDHEN and SYDVKM. The V gene lost 5 bases and the J gene lost 1 base, with 17 bases spanning the gap. The CDR3 runs 16 residues. The CDR3 reads CASSRGRGARQETQYF. The CDR3 coding sequence is TGTGCCAGCAGTAGGGGCAGGGGGGCGCGCCAAGAGACCCAGTACTTC.

The chain carries TRBV9 and TRBJ2-3, with D perhaps matching TRBD1 (6 bases). CDR3 size: 15 residues. Trimming pared 6 bases from V and 0 bases from J, leaving 14 bases between. Germline V gives CDR1 SGDLS, CDR2 YYNGEE. The CDR3 here is CASNPDSLSTDTQYF. Written as DNA, the CDR3 is TGTGCCAGCAACCCGGACAGTCTTAGCACAGATACGCAGTATTTT. The entire variable domain, with the rest obtained from reference TRBV9 and TRBJ2-3, is as follows: DSGVTQTPKHLITATGQRVTLRCSPRSGDLSVYWYQQSLDQGLQFLIQYYNGEERAKGNILERFSAQQFPDLHSELNLSSLELGDSALYFCASNPDSLSTDTQYFGPGTRLTVL.

This chain uses TRBV5-6 with TRBJ2-7, with 7 bases matching TRBD2. Germline CDR1 SGHDT, CDR2 YYEEEE. Trimming took 4 bases from V and 2 from J; bases not matched to a gene: 3. The CDR3 has 13 residues. The CDR3 region is CASSPGGTYEQYV. CDR3 nucleotides: TGTGCCAGCAGCCCCGGGGGGACCTACGAGCAGTACGTC.

This clone was found a few times. CDR3 nucleotide sequence: TGTGCCAGCAGTCTCTCCTCCACAGGGGGAAGCCAGCCCCAGCATTTT. Residues: CASSLSSTGGSQPQHF. The rearrangement uses TRBV27 and TRBJ1-5; 8 nucleotides match TRBD1. J gave up 7 bases and V 5 bases, and 13 bases lay outside the gene matches. The CDR3 length is 16 residues. CDR1 is MNHEY, CDR2 SMNVEV, per germline (reference sequence).

The chain joins TRBV11-2 to TRBJ1-3; weak D call: TRBD1 (5 bases). The germline CDR1 and CDR2 sequences are SGHAT and FQNNGV. The CDR3 consists of 17 residues. The V gene lost 5 bases and the J gene lost 4 bases, with 21 bases spanning the gap. CDR3 nucleotides: TGTGCCAGCAGCCCTCGAAACGTCGGGGGGATAGGAAACACCATATATTTT. It codes for CASSPRNVGGIGNTIYF.

By sample share, this clone is medium-sized (0.01 to 0.1%). The chain couples TRBV9 to TRBJ2-7; tentative D call: TRBD2 (6 bases). The CDR3 consists of 13 residues. Trimming shortened V by 0 bases and J by 6 bases, and 10 bases separated the two germline ends. The V gene's germline CDR1 is SGDLS and CDR2 YYNGEE. The CDR3 spells CASSVVGGGEQYF. The CDR3 region has the DNA TGTGCCAGCAGCGTAGTGGGGGGTGGCGAGCAGTACTTC.

V usage is TRBV2 and J usage is TRBJ1-2; no definite D call. CDR1 is SNHLY and CDR2 is FYNNEI in the germline V gene. The CDR3 runs to 13 residues. Trimming left V 3 bases short and J 4 bases short, with 9 bases between. CDR3 amino acids: CASSETDGYGYTF. The CDR3 nucleotides read TGTGCCAGCAGTGAGACTGACGGCTATGGCTACACCTTC. Supplemented by reference TRBV2 and TRBJ1-2, the full variable domain reads EPEVTQTPSHQVTQMGQEVILRCVPISNHLYFYWYRQILGQKVEFLVSFYNNEISEKSEIFDDQFSVERPDGSNFTLKIRSTKLEDSAMYFCASSETDGYGYTFGSGTRLTVV.

The V and J genes are TRBV7-9 and TRBJ2-3; TRBD2 aligns across 8 bases. This CDR3 spans 16 amino acids. Per germline, CDR1 SEHNR and CDR2 FQNEAQ (reference sequence). The V segment lost 1 base and the J segment 0 bases; nucleotides outside the gene matches: 3. In nucleotides, the CDR3 is TGTGCCAGCAGCTTAGGACTAGCGACTAGCACAGATACGCAGTATTTT. Encoded protein: CASSLGLATSTDTQYF.

The J gene is TRBJ1-5, the V gene TRBV6-5; possibly TRBD1 for D (6 bases). The V and J ends lost 2 bases and 2 bases respectively, with 13 bases between them. This CDR3 contains 16 residues. Germline values: CDR1 MNHEY, CDR2 SVGAGI. CDR3 sequence reads: CASSYRGGSGNQPQHF. CDR3 DNA: TGTGCCAGCAGTTACAGAGGGGGTTCAGGCAATCAGCCCCAGCATTTT.

The CDR3 spells CASSWGTGGLSGYTF. In nucleotides, the CDR3 is TGTGCCAGCAGCTGGGGGACAGGGGGGTTAAGTGGCTACACCTTC. The chain couples TRBV7-2 to TRBJ1-2, with 11 bases identical to TRBD1. The ends lost 4 bases at V and 7 bases at J; junction bases unmatched: 8. Per germline, CDR1 SGHTA and CDR2 FQGNSA. CDR3 length equals 15 residues.

V gene TRBV11-2 combines with J gene TRBJ2-1; D may be TRBD1 or TRBD2 (6 bases each). Trimming took 1 base from V and 1 from J, leaving 11 bases between them. This CDR3 region has 16 residues. CDR1 and CDR2 (germline): SGHAT, FQNNGV. CDR3 residues: CASSLGGADSYNEQFF. The CDR3 region has the DNA TGTGCCAGCAGCTTAGGGGGGGCGGATTCCTACAATGAGCAGTTCTTC.

The chain has TRBV7-2 and TRBJ1-5; D unresolved. Trimming left V 3 bases short and J 3 bases short, with 9 bases between. The CDR3 is 14 amino acids. CDR1 and CDR2 (germline): SGHTA, FQGNSA. CDR3 residues: CASSLTTTNQPQHF. CDR3 nucleotide sequence: TGTGCCAGCAGCTTGACTACAACCAATCAGCCCCAGCATTTT.

Only a few counts were recorded for this clone. The V gene is TRBV19, the J gene TRBJ1-1, with 7 bases matching TRBD1. CDR1 and CDR2 (germline): LNHDA, SQIVND (reference sequence). The CDR3 is 18 residues long. The trim removed 5 bases at V and 2 bases at J, leaving 17 bases unmatched. In DNA form, the CDR3 reads TGTGCCAGTAGTTTCCTCGCATTCGGACAGGCCCGAAACACTGAAGCTTTCTTT. Translating it yields CASSFLAFGQARNTEAFF.

A few counts support this clone. The chain carries TRBV23-1 and TRBJ2-1, with D hard to call. TRBV23-1 is flagged as an ORF with uncertain function. V gave up 2 bases and J gave up 2 bases, with 16 bases separating them. This CDR3 comprises 17 residues. This chain's CDR3 is CASSQILGPGPYNEQFF. In DNA form, the CDR3 reads TGCGCCAGCAGTCAAATCTTAGGACCTGGCCCCTACAATGAGCAGTTCTTC.